This T cell receptor (beta chain) was profiled in a study of T cell changes during pregnancy in multiple sclerosis. V shed 0 bases and J 5 bases; nucleotides not matched to a gene: 6. CDR3 length: 15 residues. Germline values: CDR1 SGHRS, CDR2 YFSETQ. The protocol was immunoSEQ multiplex PCR, while the TCRdb copy is restricted to in-frame clones and leaves out a portion. The sample consists of approximately 130,000 clones, less than 97% of them appearing once. The chain uses TRBV5-1 and TRBJ2-7, with 9 bases aligning to TRBD1. Sequences were derived from peripheral blood, sampled after pregnancy. The clonotype comes from a female donor with multiple sclerosis, enrolled in a pregnancy study. Here the CDR3 reads CASSLGRDRVNEQYF. In DNA form, the CDR3 reads TGCGCCAGCAGCTTGGGCCGGGACAGGGTGAACGAGCAGTACTTC.